This T cell receptor (beta chain) was captured in a study of blood T cell repertoires in COVID-19. Study details: Nucleic acid was either cDNA or gDNA, and it came from T cells, B-cell-depleted T cells, or PBMCs.

The CDR3 has 14 amino acids. Germline CDR1 and CDR2: SGHAT and FQNNGV. With V trimmed by 3 bases and J by 2 bases, 2 bases remained unmatched. Researchers sorted participants into cohorts using their self-reported clinical history. Methods used by the authors: Quantification of nucleated cells was approximated via reference gene primer amplification. Using immunoSEQ multiplex PCR, the repertoire was profiled, and TCRdb retains in-frame clones only, with some absent. From that table come the V and J calls and clone size; the DNA was used to work out D and trimming. Among some 200,000 clones listed, approximately 80% were seen once.

Sequences were obtained from PBMCs or T cells enriched from blood (not recorded which). J is TRBJ2-5 and V is TRBV11-2; 8 bases agree with TRBD1. The source of this sequence is a man in his forties who had recovered from COVID-19. The CDR3 nucleotides are TGTGCCAGCAGCTTCAGGGGGCGGCAAGAGACCCAGTACTTC. Translated, it gives CASSFRGRQETQYF.